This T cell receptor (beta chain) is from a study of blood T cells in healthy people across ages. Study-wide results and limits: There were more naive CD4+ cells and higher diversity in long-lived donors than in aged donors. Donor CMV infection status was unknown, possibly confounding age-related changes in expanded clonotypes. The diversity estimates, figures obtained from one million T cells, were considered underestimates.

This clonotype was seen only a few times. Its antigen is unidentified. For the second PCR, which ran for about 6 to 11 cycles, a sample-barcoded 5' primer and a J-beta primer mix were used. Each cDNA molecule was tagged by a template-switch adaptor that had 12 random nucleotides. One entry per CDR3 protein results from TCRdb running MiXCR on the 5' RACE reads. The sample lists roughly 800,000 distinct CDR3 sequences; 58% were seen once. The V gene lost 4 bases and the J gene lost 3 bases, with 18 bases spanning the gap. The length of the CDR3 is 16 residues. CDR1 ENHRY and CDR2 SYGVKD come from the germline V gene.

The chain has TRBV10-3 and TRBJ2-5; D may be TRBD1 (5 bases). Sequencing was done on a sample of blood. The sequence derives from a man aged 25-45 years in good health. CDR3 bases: TGTGCCATCAGTGGACAGACTGGGGAATATAAAGAGACCCAGTACTTC. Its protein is CAISGQTGEYKETQYF.